The 30 T cell receptor beta chains below all came from one sample that was sequenced in a study of blood T cells in healthy people across ages. A J-beta primer mix and a sample-barcoded 5' primer were used in a second PCR of about 7 to 11 cycles. Each CDR3 protein gets one entry after TCRdb re-called the 5' RACE reads with MiXCR. The table shows about 970,000 distinct CDR3 sequences, with about 53% occurring only once. The sample taken for sequencing was blood. Source of these receptors: a woman in her fifties or sixties in good health.

V gene TRBV24-1 combines with J gene TRBJ2-1, with D maybe TRBD1 (5 bases). This CDR3 comprises 13 residues. Between the trimmed V and J ends, which lost 5 bases and 7 bases, there was a span of 11 bases. Per the germline V gene, CDR1 is KGHDR and CDR2 is SFDVKD. CDR3 loop: CATSGTLGNEQFF. The CDR3 DNA is TGTGCCACCAGTGGGACATTAGGAAATGAGCAGTTCTTC.

The V call is TRBV14, the J call TRBJ2-1; no clear D. In germline, CDR1 is SGHDN, CDR2 FVKESK. V lost 4 bases and J 6 bases, leaving 13 bases between the germline ends. The CDR3 sequence is 14 residues long. The CDR3 nucleotides are TGTGCCAGCAGCCTTTGGCAGGATCGCAATGAGCAGTTCTTC. It encodes CASSLWQDRNEQFF.

This chain links TRBV4-1 with TRBJ2-1; no clear D gene. The CDR3 contains 13 residues. V was cut by 1 base and J by 3 bases, with 4 bases left in between. Germline V gene sequence: CDR1 MGHRA, CDR2 YSYEKL. For the CDR3, the DNA is TGCGCCAGCAGCCAAGTCATCTACAATGAGCAGTTCTTC. Residues: CASSQVIYNEQFF.

The chain combines TRBV30 with TRBJ2-4; TRBD1 is a possible D gene (5 bases). TRBJ2-7 matches the DNA end more closely, so the J call is doubtful. This CDR3 has 13 amino acids. Per germline, CDR1 GTSNPN and CDR2 SVGIG (reference sequence). The CDR3 sequence: CAWSQGVDHEQYF. CDR3 nucleotide sequence: TGTGCCTGGAGTCAAGGGGTAGACCACGAGCAGTACTTC.

This clonotype was counted a few times. The chain employs TRBV18 and TRBJ2-4; TRBD2 might be the D (6 bases). Matching the DNA end better, TRBJ2-7 makes the J call doubtful. Germline assignment: CDR1 KGHSH and CDR2 LQKENI. The CDR3 has 13 amino acids. This chain's CDR3 is CASSPSGTGEQYF. CDR3 in DNA: TGTGCCAGCTCACCATCCGGGACTGGCGAGCAGTACTTC.

This chain links TRBV29-1 with TRBJ2-7; D is perhaps TRBD2 (5 bases). Germline V gene sequence: CDR1 SQVTM, CDR2 ANQGSEA. The CDR3 is made up of 11 amino acids. The CDR3 sequence is CSTNGGATQYF. CDR3 in DNA: TGCAGTACAAATGGAGGAGCCACCCAGTACTTC.

This clonotype was seen a few times. In DNA, the CDR3 is TGTGCCAGCAGCCCCCTACGGGGGGGCGAGCAGTACTTC. Protein product: CASSPLRGGEQYF. The rearrangement joins TRBV3-1 to TRBJ2-7; TRBD2 aligns across 8 bases. The CDR3 spans 13 residues. The germline gives CDR1 LGHDT, CDR2 YNNKEL (reference sequence). The ends lost 4 bases at V and 6 bases at J; junction bases unmatched: 5.

The V and J genes are TRBV27 and TRBJ2-7; D may correspond to TRBD1 or TRBD2 (5 bases each). Per the germline V gene, CDR1 is MNHEY and CDR2 is SMNVEV (reference sequence). This CDR3 has 15 residues. V was cut by 5 bases and J by 0 bases, with 14 bases left in between. The CDR3 DNA reads as TGTGCCAGCAGTCCACTGGGACGGACCTCCTACGAGCAGTACTTC. Its protein is CASSPLGRTSYEQYF.

V and J are TRBV20-1 and TRBJ2-1, with D perhaps matching TRBD2 (5 bases). Trimming removed 3 bases from V and 2 bases from J, with 8 bases in between. This CDR3 is built from 13 residues. Germline values: CDR1 DFQATT, CDR2 SNEGSKA (reference sequence). In nucleotides, the CDR3 is TGCAGTGCTAGCGGAGGAACCTACAATGAGCAGTTCTTC. This translates into CSASGGTYNEQFF.

CDR3 residues: CASSIPGQGPSNTGELFF. The CDR3 DNA reads as TGTGCCAGCAGCATACCGGGACAGGGGCCTTCGAACACCGGGGAGCTGTTTTTT. The chain uses TRBV21-1 and TRBJ2-2; the D call of TRBD1 is as the table states it, not checked on the DNA. TRBV21-1 is labeled a pseudogene. The CDR3 runs to 18 residues.

This clonotype was seen a single time. The V gene is TRBV20-1, the J gene TRBJ1-2, with 8 bases aligning to TRBD1. The CDR3 consists of 14 residues. The V segment lost 2 bases and the J segment 5 bases; nucleotides outside the gene matches: 7. Germline lookup yields CDR1 DFQATT and CDR2 SNEGSKA (reference sequence). CDR3 loop: CSARRTGLAYGYTF. The CDR3 DNA sequence: TGCAGTGCTAGAAGGACAGGGCTGGCATATGGCTACACCTTC.

V usage is TRBV29-1 and J usage is TRBJ1-2, with no clear D. CDR3 length equals 15 residues. The ends were cut back, 0 bases at V and 6 bases at J, with 17 bases in the middle. Germline loops: CDR1 SQVTM, CDR2 ANQGSEA. The CDR3 is CSVEDRGLPSDGYTF. CDR3 sequence (DNA): TGCAGCGTTGAAGATCGAGGACTTCCCAGCGATGGCTACACCTTC. Full variable domain (outside the CDR3, taken from reference TRBV29-1 and TRBJ1-2): SAVISQKPSRDICQRGTSLTIQCQVDSQVTMMFWYRQQPGQSLTLIATANQGSEATYESGFVIDKFPISRPNLTFSTLTVSNMSPEDSSIYLCSVEDRGLPSDGYTFGSGTRLTVV.

This chain links TRBV14 with TRBJ2-7; perhaps TRBD1 as D (6 bases). The CDR3 has 15 amino acids. The V and J ends lost 6 bases and 3 bases respectively, with 18 bases between them. Germline V gene data show CDR1 as SGHDN and CDR2 as FVKESK. The CDR3 nucleotides read TGTGCCAGCAGGGGAATGGGACACGGCCACTACGAGCAGTACTTC. Amino acid sequence: CASRGMGHGHYEQYF.

V gene TRBV28 combines with J gene TRBJ2-4, with 10 bases fitting TRBD2. Germline assignment: CDR1 MDHEN and CDR2 SYDVKM. V lost 0 bases to trimming and J lost 0 bases; unmatched junction nucleotides: 5. This CDR3 comprises 18 residues. The CDR3 is CASSLWDRLAGAKNIQYF. The DNA for the CDR3 is TGTGCCAGCAGTTTATGGGACCGACTAGCGGGAGCCAAAAACATTCAGTACTTC.

This clonotype was detected only a few times. The chain links TRBV29-1 to TRBJ1-2; maybe TRBD1 (6 bases). CDR3 length: 13 residues. V gave up 3 bases and J gave up 6 bases, with 14 bases separating them. The germline V gene encodes CDR1 SQVTM and CDR2 ANQGSEA. CDR3 coding DNA: TGCAGCGTTGATGCGGACAGACTTCATGGCTACACCTTC. This translates into CSVDADRLHGYTF.

This clonotype was detected ten times or more. The chain's CDR3 is CASSYQPQWSGEETQYF. The DNA for the CDR3 is TGTGCCAGCAGCTACCAGCCTCAATGGAGCGGAGAAGAGACCCAGTACTTC. The chain joins TRBV7-2 to TRBJ2-5, with D possibly TRBD2 on 5 matching bases. Germline CDR1 SGHTA, CDR2 FQGNSA. CDR3 length: 17 amino acids. V lost 4 bases to trimming and J lost 3 bases, with 21 bases between them.

The chain combines TRBV20-1 with TRBJ1-1, with 9 positions matching TRBD1. After removal of 4 bases from V and 2 bases from J, the junction contained 8 bases not matched to a gene. Germline V gene lookup returns CDR1 DFQATT and CDR2 SNEGSKA (reference sequence). This CDR3 spans 15 amino acids. The CDR3 coding sequence is TGCAGTGCTATAGCGACAGGGGGTTTTAACACTGAAGCTTTCTTT. This translates into CSAIATGGFNTEAFF.

The V call is TRBV24-1, the J call TRBJ2-3; D is unclear. The CDR3 is 14 residues long. Trimming took off 5 bases at V and 4 bases at J, with 12 bases between the two ends. The germline V gene encodes CDR1 KGHDR and CDR2 SFDVKD. CDR3 DNA: TGTGCCACCAGTGGCACCCACGGGTCAGATACGCAGTATTTT. Translating gives CATSGTHGSDTQYF.

Note on this clonotype: Germline is not matched at one junction end, which may reflect a read error. V and J are TRBV12-3 or TRBV12-4 and TRBJ1-5, with a weak D call TRBD1 (5 bases). The CDR3 runs 13 residues. In nucleotides, the CDR3 is TGTGCCAGCAACGCAGGGTTGAATCTGCCCCAGCATTTT. Protein product: CASNAGLNLPQHF.

This clonotype has a single count. V gene TRBV27 combines with J gene TRBJ1-1; the D gene is possibly TRBD1 (5 bases). This CDR3 has 15 amino acids. Germline V gene lookup returns CDR1 MNHEY and CDR2 SMNVEV (reference sequence). Deletions cut 5 bases from V and 4 bases from J, with 17 bases between. DNA for the CDR3: TGTGCCAGCAGTACGCCGCGGCAGGGTAGCACTGAAGCTTTCTTT. It is translated as CASSTPRQGSTEAFF.

V usage is TRBV12-3 or TRBV12-4 and J usage is TRBJ2-3; 11 nucleotides agree with TRBD2. After removal of 6 bases from V and 0 bases from J, the junction contained 8 bases not matched to a gene. The CDR3 has 17 residues. CDR3 nucleotide sequence: TGTGCCAGCAGCGGGGGGACTAGCGGTACTAGCACAGATACGCAGTATTTT. Translating it yields CASSGGTSGTSTDTQYF.

With respect to this clonotype: A much more abundant neighbour one base away suggests this may be a read error. The chain combines TRBV29-1 with TRBJ2-7; tentative D call: TRBD2 (7 bases). This CDR3 comprises 12 residues. Germline values: CDR1 SQVTM, CDR2 ANQGSEA. The CDR3 coding sequence is TGCCCTGGGGGGGGCCTGTCCTACGAGCAGTACTTC. This translates into CPGGGLSYEQYF.

The chain recombines TRBV7-2 with TRBJ2-3; TRBD1 is a possible D gene (5 bases). This CDR3 contains 15 residues. V was trimmed by 5 bases and J by 3 bases, leaving 15 bases between them. Germline CDR1 and CDR2: SGHTA and FQGNSA. The CDR3 nucleotides are TGTGCCAGCAGCCCACGTAAGGGGAAAACAGATACGCAGTATTTT. It specifies CASSPRKGKTDTQYF.

This rearrangement joins TRBV5-1 to TRBJ2-5; D unclear. V lost 4 bases and J 2 bases, leaving 9 bases between the germline ends. The CDR3 loop spans 13 amino acids. Germline V gene sequence: CDR1 SGHRS, CDR2 YFSETQ. The CDR3 reads CASSDPGQETQYF. Written as DNA, the CDR3 is TGCGCCAGCAGCGATCCCGGACAAGAGACCCAGTACTTC.

The chain uses TRBV3-1 and TRBJ2-3; TRBD2 matches at 12 bases. V trimming: 1 base; J trimming: 5 bases; junction bases outside the gene matches: 1. Germline values: CDR1 LGHDT, CDR2 YNNKEL (reference sequence). The CDR3 covers 15 residues. The CDR3 protein is CASSQASGRGDTQYF. The DNA of the CDR3 is TGTGCCAGCAGCCAAGCTAGCGGGAGGGGAGATACGCAGTATTTT.

The chain uses TRBV4-1 and TRBJ2-1, with 9 bases aligning to TRBD1. TRBJ2-7 explains the end of the DNA better; the J call may be wrong. The germline CDR1 and CDR2 sequences are MGHRA and YSYEKL. The CDR3 is 15 residues long. This CDR3 is CASSHLGQGQPEQYF. The CDR3 DNA sequence: TGCGCCAGCAGCCACTTAGGACAGGGGCAACCGGAGCAGTACTTC.

This rearrangement joins TRBV6-6 to TRBJ1-6, with 12 bases aligning to TRBD1. The CDR3 is 17 amino acids. CDR1 MNHNY and CDR2 SVGAGI come from the germline V gene (reference sequence). Trimming at V came to 0 bases and at J to 9 bases, leaving 6 bases not matched to a gene. The CDR3 spells CASSYSPGQGASSPLHF. The CDR3 DNA follows: TGTGCCAGCAGTTACTCACCGGGACAGGGGGCGAGTTCACCCCTCCACTTT.

The CDR3 sequence: CASSETSASYNEQFF. In DNA, the CDR3 is TGTGCCAGCAGCGAAACTAGCGCAAGCTACAATGAGCAGTTCTTC. This chain connects TRBV7-8 to TRBJ2-1, with 7 positions matching TRBD2. Trimming removed 5 bases from V and 3 bases from J; junction bases left unmatched: 7. This CDR3 has 15 amino acids. Per the germline V gene, CDR1 is SGHVS and CDR2 is FQNEAQ.

This clonotype came up a few times. The V call is TRBV20-1, the J call TRBJ2-7; possibly TRBD1 for D (6 bases). Trimming removed 4 bases at V and 1 base at J, with 14 bases between. CDR3 length equals 14 residues. Per germline, CDR1 DFQATT and CDR2 SNEGSKA (reference sequence). CDR3 protein: CSAIRTENSYEQYF. The CDR3 coding sequence is TGCAGTGCTATAAGGACAGAGAATTCCTACGAGCAGTACTTC.

V gene TRBV5-5 combines with J gene TRBJ2-5, with 8 bases aligning to TRBD1. CDR1 SGHKS and CDR2 YYEKEE come from the germline V gene (reference sequence). V gave up 2 bases and J gave up 5 bases; unmatched junction bases: 11. This CDR3 contains 16 residues. CDR3: CASSFVRTGQRETQYF. The CDR3 DNA reads TGTGCCAGCAGCTTTGTACGGACAGGGCAGAGGGAGACCCAGTACTTC.